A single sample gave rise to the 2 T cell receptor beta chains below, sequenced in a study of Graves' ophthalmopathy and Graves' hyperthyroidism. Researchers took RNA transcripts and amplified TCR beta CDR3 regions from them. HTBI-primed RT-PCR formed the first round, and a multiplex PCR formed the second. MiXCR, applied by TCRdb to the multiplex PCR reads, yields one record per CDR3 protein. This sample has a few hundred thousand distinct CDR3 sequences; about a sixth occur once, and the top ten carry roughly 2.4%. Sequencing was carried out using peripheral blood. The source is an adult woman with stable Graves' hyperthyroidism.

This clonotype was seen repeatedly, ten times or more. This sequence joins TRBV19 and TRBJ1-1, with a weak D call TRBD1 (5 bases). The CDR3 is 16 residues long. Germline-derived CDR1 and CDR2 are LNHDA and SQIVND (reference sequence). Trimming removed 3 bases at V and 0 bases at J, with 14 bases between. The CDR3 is CASSIVQAGLNTEAFF. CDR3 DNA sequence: TGTGCCAGTAGTATTGTTCAGGCGGGACTGAACACTGAAGCTTTCTTT.

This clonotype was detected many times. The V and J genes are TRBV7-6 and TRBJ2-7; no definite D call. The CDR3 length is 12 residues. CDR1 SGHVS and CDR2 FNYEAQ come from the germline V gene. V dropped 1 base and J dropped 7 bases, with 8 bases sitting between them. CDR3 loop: CASSLGATEQYF. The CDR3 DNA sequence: TGTGCCAGCAGCTTAGGGGCGACAGAGCAGTACTTC.